This section outlines one TCR beta chain sequence together with its context. Its target is not known. The CDR3 consists of 19 residues. Germline CDR1 LGHNA, CDR2 YNFKEQ. V was clipped by 0 bases and J by 0 bases; unmatched bases: 11. This entry belongs to a study of OX40 agonist ivuxolimab in advanced cancers. General study findings and limits: No antigen was identified for the clonally expanded peripheral T cells.

Assay used: immunoSEQ multiplex PCR; TCRdb lists only in-frame clones, some missing. The table has about 55,000 clones, more than 65% seen once; the top ten hold approximately 6.8%. The TCR was taken from an adult with an advanced solid tumor such as melanoma, head and neck, liver or kidney cancer. The sample in question was CD4+ or CD8+ T cells sorted from blood, obtained in a trial of the OX40 agonist ivuxolimab. The gene calls are TRBV4-2 and TRBJ2-5; TRBD1 matches at 9 bases. The CDR3 spells CASSQDISSGQGYQETQYF. The DNA for the CDR3 is TGTGCCAGCAGCCAAGATATATCAAGCGGACAGGGGTACCAAGAGACCCAGTACTTC.